Following are 7 T cell receptor beta chains from one sample sequenced in a study of blood T cell repertoires in COVID-19. The protocol was immunoSEQ multiplex PCR, while the TCRdb copy is restricted to in-frame clones and leaves out a portion. The sample records around 87,000 clones, about 76% being singletons. Sequencing input: peripheral blood. Receptors were obtained from an elderly woman with acute or convalescent COVID-19.

This chain connects TRBV7-2 to TRBJ1-4; D is undetermined. Germline values: CDR1 SGHTA, CDR2 FQGNSA. V shed 2 bases and J shed 0 bases, with 13 bases lying between them. The CDR3 consists of 17 residues. CDR3 protein: CASSLYIQITTNEKLFF. The CDR3 DNA is TGTGCCAGCAGCTTATATATTCAGATTACAACTAATGAAAAACTGTTTTTT.

The V call is TRBV21-1, the J call TRBJ2-1; the table calls TRBD2, which could not be checked here. TRBV21-1 is marked as a pseudogene. This CDR3 is built from 15 residues. Written as DNA, the CDR3 is TGTGCCAGCATACACCCGACTAGCAGGGAGGGTGAGCAGTTCTTC. It yields the protein CASIHPTSREGEQFF.

This chain uses TRBV10-2 with TRBJ2-3; D is perhaps TRBD2 (5 bases). The CDR3 has 14 amino acids. V lost 5 bases and J lost 0, with 9 bases in between. In germline, CDR1 is WSHSY, CDR2 SAAADI. CDR3 sequence: CASSRGTSTDTQYF. CDR3 nucleotides: TGCGCCAGCAGTCGGGGAACAAGCACAGATACGCAGTATTTT.

The chain joins TRBV7-3 to TRBJ1-2; D is possibly TRBD1 (6 bases). Germline V lookup: CDR1 SGHTA, CDR2 FQGTGA. V lost 5 bases, J lost 8 bases, and 15 bases lay in between. This CDR3 contains 13 residues. This CDR3 is CASSNHPGEGYTF. CDR3 nucleotides: TGTGCCAGCAGCAACCATCCAGGGGAAGGCTACACCTTC. Drawing the rest from reference TRBV7-3 and TRBJ1-2, the complete variable domain is GAGVSQTPSNKVTEKGKYVELRCDPISGHTALYWYRQSLGQGPEFLIYFQGTGAADDSGLPNDRFFAVRPEGSVSTLKIQRTERGDSAVYLCASSNHPGEGYTFGSGTRLTVV.

The chain links TRBV2 to TRBJ1-5; D not resolved. This CDR3 is 15 amino acids long. Germline V gene data show CDR1 as SNHLY and CDR2 as FYNNEI. V was clipped by 3 bases and J by 2 bases, with 11 bases between them. This chain's CDR3 is CASSEAGFGNQPQHF. CDR3 nucleotides: TGTGCCAGCAGTGAGGCGGGTTTCGGCAATCAGCCCCAGCATTTT.

This clone was detected a few times. This sequence joins TRBV24-1 and TRBJ1-2; no clear D gene. CDR3 size: 14 residues. V gave up 3 bases and J gave up 6 bases, with 13 bases separating them. Germline V gene data show CDR1 as KGHDR and CDR2 as SFDVKD. CDR3 amino acids: CATSDNRSPNGYTF. CDR3 sequence (DNA): TGTGCCACCAGTGATAACAGAAGTCCGAATGGCTACACCTTC.

This clone showed up just a few times. This sequence joins TRBV24-1 and TRBJ2-1, with TRBD2 matching over 9 bases. The CDR3 length is 17 residues. V was clipped by 3 bases and J by 9 bases; unmatched bases: 14. In germline, CDR1 is KGHDR, CDR2 SFDVKD. CDR3 sequence (DNA): TGTGCCACCAGTGATCCGACTAGCGGTCCTTCGTCCAGTGAGCAGTTCTTC. Protein sequence: CATSDPTSGPSSSEQFF.